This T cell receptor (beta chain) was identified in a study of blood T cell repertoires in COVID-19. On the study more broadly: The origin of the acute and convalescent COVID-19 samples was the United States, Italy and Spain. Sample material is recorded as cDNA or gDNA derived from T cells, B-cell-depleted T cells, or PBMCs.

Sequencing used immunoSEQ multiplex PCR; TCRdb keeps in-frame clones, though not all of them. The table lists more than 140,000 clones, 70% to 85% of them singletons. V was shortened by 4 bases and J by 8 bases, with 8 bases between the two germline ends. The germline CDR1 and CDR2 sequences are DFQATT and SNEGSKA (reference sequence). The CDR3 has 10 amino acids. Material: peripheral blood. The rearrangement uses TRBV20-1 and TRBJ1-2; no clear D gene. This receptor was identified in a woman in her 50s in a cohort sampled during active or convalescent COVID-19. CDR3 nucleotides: TGCAGTGCTACGGGAGCAGGCTACACCTTC. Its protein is CSATGAGYTF.